This is a list of T cell receptor beta chains from one sample in a study of spatial heterogeneity in lung cancer. TCRdb re-analysed the 5' RACE reads in MiXCR, keeping a single row per CDR3 protein. The profile covers approximately 44,000 distinct CDR3 sequences, with approximately 14% appearing a single time and about 60% taken by the ten largest. Sequencing used PBMCs, obtained at surgery. The receptors originated from a male donor with early-stage non-small cell lung cancer. Both conserved end residues are part of each CDR3. D genes are given only for firm matches. Only some rows state a clone size, as once, few, many or a class for expanded clones.

abundance: many; d_gene: TRBD2; v_gene: TRBV20-1; j_gene: TRBJ2-7; CDR3aa: CSAKLGPSGLAGRSYEQYF; CDR3nt: TGCAGTGCCAAATTGGGACCGAGCGGACTAGCGGGACGTTCCTACGAGCAGTACTTC
abundance: once; d_gene: .; v_gene: TRBV30; j_gene: TRBJ1-2; CDR3aa: CAWSQGLSGYTF; CDR3nt: TGTGCCTGGAGCCAGGGCTTGAGTGGCTACACCTTC
abundance: .; d_gene: .; v_gene: TRBV10-3; j_gene: TRBJ2-1; CDR3aa: CAISESAQGGEQFF; CDR3nt: TGTGCCATCAGTGAGTCCGCGCAGGGTGGTGAGCAGTTCTTC
abundance: .; d_gene: .; v_gene: TRBV18; j_gene: TRBJ1-1; CDR3aa: CASSPGQNLNTEAFF; CDR3nt: TGTGCCAGCTCACCAGGACAGAATCTGAACACTGAAGCTTTCTTT
abundance: few; d_gene: .; v_gene: TRBV4-1; j_gene: TRBJ1-1; CDR3aa: CASSHPPQPRNTEAFF; CDR3nt: TGCGCCAGCAGCCATCCCCCCCAACCCAGGAACACTGAAGCTTTCTTT
abundance: .; d_gene: .; v_gene: TRBV30; j_gene: TRBJ2-3; CDR3aa: CAWTLWGSTDTQYF; CDR3nt: TGTGCCTGGACGTTGTGGGGATCTACAGATACGCAGTATTTT
abundance: few; d_gene: .; v_gene: TRBV9; j_gene: TRBJ2-2; CDR3aa: CASSVATEDRFHTGELFF; CDR3nt: TGTGCCAGCAGCGTAGCTACCGAGGACCGATTCCACACCGGGGAGCTGTTTTTT
abundance: many; d_gene: .; v_gene: TRBV5-1; j_gene: TRBJ2-3; CDR3aa: CASSFQEVSDTQYF; CDR3nt: TGCGCCAGCAGCTTCCAAGAGGTGTCAGATACGCAGTATTTT
abundance: many; d_gene: .; v_gene: TRBV5-1; j_gene: TRBJ1-3; CDR3aa: CASSSQTGIGNTIYF; CDR3nt: TGCGCCAGCAGCTCCCAAACAGGGATCGGAAACACCATATATTTT
abundance: few; d_gene: TRBD2; v_gene: TRBV4-2; j_gene: TRBJ2-5; CDR3aa: CASSQDRRTSGGLPETQYF; CDR3nt: TGTGCCAGCAGCCAAGATAGACGGACTAGCGGGGGGCTTCCGGAGACCCAGTACTTC
abundance: few; d_gene: .; v_gene: TRBV28; j_gene: TRBJ2-5; CDR3aa: CASGGLLSTQYF; CDR3nt: TGTGCCAGCGGTGGACTGCTAAGTACCCAGTACTTC
abundance: .; d_gene: .; v_gene: TRBV12-3/TRBV12-4; j_gene: TRBJ2-5; CDR3aa: CASSSDARGTQYF; CDR3nt: TGTGCCAGCAGTTCGGACGCTCGTGGGACCCAGTACTTC
abundance: .; d_gene: TRBD1; v_gene: TRBV5-1; j_gene: TRBJ1-2; CDR3aa: CASSLAGQVNYGYTF; CDR3nt: TGCGCCAGCAGCTTGGCCGGACAGGTGAACTATGGCTACACCTTC
abundance: .; d_gene: .; v_gene: TRBV5-1; j_gene: TRBJ2-7; CDR3aa: CASRRWGSYEQYF; CDR3nt: TGCGCCAGCAGGCGGTGGGGCTCCTACGAGCAGTACTTC
abundance: many; d_gene: .; v_gene: TRBV7-9; j_gene: TRBJ1-6; CDR3aa: CACGGSSYNSPLHF; CDR3nt: TGTGCCTGCGGGGGGAGCTCCTATAATTCACCCCTCCACTTT
abundance: .; d_gene: .; v_gene: TRBV29-1; j_gene: TRBJ1-2; CDR3aa: CSVSPGRNYGYTF; CDR3nt: TGCAGCGTTTCCCCCGGGAGAAACTATGGCTACACCTTC
abundance: many; d_gene: .; v_gene: TRBV7-8; j_gene: TRBJ2-5; CDR3aa: CASSLRRTEQETQYF; CDR3nt: TGTGCCAGCAGCTTACGTAGGACAGAGCAAGAGACCCAGTACTTC
abundance: few; d_gene: TRBD1; v_gene: TRBV27; j_gene: TRBJ1-6; CDR3aa: CASSLSGTGISPLHF; CDR3nt: TGTGCCAGCAGTTTATCCGGGACAGGGATTTCACCCCTCCACTTT
abundance: .; d_gene: .; v_gene: TRBV19; j_gene: TRBJ1-5; CDR3aa: CASSLRVYSNQPQHF; CDR3nt: TGTGCCAGTAGTCTAAGGGTGTATAGCAATCAGCCCCAGCATTTT
abundance: .; d_gene: TRBD1; v_gene: TRBV5-1; j_gene: TRBJ2-2; CDR3aa: CASSAGTETGELFF; CDR3nt: TGCGCCAGCAGCGCTGGGACAGAGACCGGGGAGCTGTTTTTT
abundance: .; d_gene: TRBD1; v_gene: TRBV7-9; j_gene: TRBJ1-1; CDR3aa: CASSTNRGIPESTEAFF; CDR3nt: TGTGCCAGCAGCACGAACAGGGGGATCCCCGAGAGTACTGAAGCTTTCTTT
abundance: few; d_gene: TRBD1; v_gene: TRBV5-1; j_gene: TRBJ2-5; CDR3aa: CASSLNTGGQETQYF; CDR3nt: TGCGCCAGCAGCTTAAATACAGGGGGCCAAGAGACCCAGTACTTC
abundance: many; d_gene: .; v_gene: TRBV21-1; j_gene: TRBJ2-7; CDR3aa: CASSYQGYEQYF; CDR3nt: TGTGCCAGCAGTTATCAGGGGTACGAGCAGTACTTC
abundance: .; d_gene: .; v_gene: TRBV4-1; j_gene: TRBJ2-3; CDR3aa: CASSQDRSTDTQYF; CDR3nt: TGCGCCAGCAGCCAAGACAGAAGCACAGATACGCAGTATTTT
abundance: .; d_gene: .; v_gene: TRBV7-9; j_gene: TRBJ2-3; CDR3aa: CANSSLGSTDTQYF; CDR3nt: TGTGCCAACAGCTCCCTGGGTAGCACAGATACGCAGTATTTT
abundance: many; d_gene: TRBD2; v_gene: TRBV4-1; j_gene: TRBJ2-1; CDR3aa: CASSQVVREGRVNEQFF; CDR3nt: TGCGCCAGCAGCCAAGTTGTACGGGAGGGCCGGGTTAATGAGCAGTTCTTC
abundance: .; d_gene: .; v_gene: TRBV5-1; j_gene: TRBJ2-2; CDR3aa: CASSLQGQTGELFF; CDR3nt: TGCGCCAGCAGCTTACAGGGTCAGACCGGGGAGCTGTTTTTT
abundance: many; d_gene: .; v_gene: TRBV27; j_gene: TRBJ1-5; CDR3aa: CASSHRDSNQPQHF; CDR3nt: TGTGCCAGCAGTCATAGGGATAGCAATCAGCCCCAGCATTTT
abundance: few; d_gene: TRBD1; v_gene: TRBV3-1; j_gene: TRBJ1-4; CDR3aa: CASSYPGQGNEKLFF; CDR3nt: TGTGCCAGCAGCTATCCGGGACAGGGTAATGAAAAACTGTTTTTT
abundance: many; d_gene: .; v_gene: TRBV27; j_gene: TRBJ1-3; CDR3aa: CASSPRQSGNTIYF; CDR3nt: TGTGCCAGCAGTCCCCGCCAGTCTGGAAACACCATATATTTT